The clone carrying this T cell receptor (beta chain) has just a few counts. Its target is unknown. This record comes from a study of beta chain features in type 1 diabetes. Findings and caveats of the study: The VDJ junctions of type 1 diabetes patients carried fewer insertions and more deletions. Unsettled here was the matter of whether HLA type influences TCRB rearrangement. Patients with Type 1 diabetes showed moderately but significantly shorter TCRB CDR3s in all four CD4+ subsets.

Germline V gives CDR1 SGHAT, CDR2 FQNNGV. The trim removed 7 bases at V and 3 bases at J, leaving 8 bases unmatched. This CDR3 has 15 amino acids. Expressed TCRB transcripts were sequenced because the isolated RNA had all been reverse transcribed beforehand. Sequencing used immunoSEQ multiplex PCR; TCRdb keeps in-frame clones, though not all of them. The sample consists of 300,000 to 350,000 clones, roughly 13% of them appearing once. Sequenced sample: naive CD4+ T cells from blood. The chain joins TRBV11-2 to TRBJ2-1, with 8 bases matching TRBD2. The source of this sequence is a woman aged 18-29 years with type 1 diabetes. The CDR3 sequence: CASTAGTSVYNEQFF. The CDR3 nucleotides are TGTGCCAGCACAGCCGGGACTAGTGTCTACAATGAGCAGTTCTTC.